The rows below give T cell receptor beta chains drawn from one sample of a study of prognosis after radiotherapy for stage I lung cancer. TCRdb reprocessed the multiplex PCR reads via MiXCR and lists one record per CDR3 protein. The top ten clones hold about a quarter of a sample with 13,000 or so distinct CDR3 sequences, 47% of them seen once. The sequencing used PBMCs, collected before or after stereotactic body radiation therapy (not recorded which). The receptors were gathered from a donor older than 45 with non-small cell lung cancer. CDR3s include the opening cysteine and the closing phenylalanine or tryptophan. D genes are given only for firm matches. Rows may omit the clone size; those that give it use once, few, many or a size class.

V gene: TRBV4-3
D gene: TRBD2
J gene: TRBJ2-7
CDR3 length: 15
clone size: many
CDR3 DNA: TGCGCCAGCAGCCAATCTAGACTAGCGGACTCGAGGCAGTACTTC
CDR3 protein: CASSQSRLADSRQYF

V gene: TRBV29-1
D gene: .
J gene: TRBJ1-2
CDR3 length: 12
clone size: many
CDR3 DNA: TGCAGCGCCCTGGACAGTCGCTATGGCTACACCTTC
CDR3 protein: CSALDSRYGYTF

V gene: TRBV2
D gene: .
J gene: TRBJ2-1
CDR3 length: 11
clone size: medium-sized
CDR3 DNA: TGTGCCAGCAGCGGACAGTCAGAGCAGTTCTTC
CDR3 protein: CASSGQSEQFF

V gene: TRBV3-1
D gene: .
J gene: TRBJ2-1
CDR3 length: 18
clone size: many
CDR3 DNA: TGTGCCAGCAGCCGCTCTAATCCCGTCTCCGTCCAGCACAATGAGCAGTTCTTC
CDR3 protein: CASSRSNPVSVQHNEQFF

V gene: TRBV7-3
D gene: .
J gene: TRBJ2-3
CDR3 length: 14
clone size: medium-sized
CDR3 DNA: TGTGCCAGCAGCTCCACAGGGCGGGGAGATACGCAGTATTTT
CDR3 protein: CASSSTGRGDTQYF

V gene: TRBV12-3/TRBV12-4
D gene: .
J gene: TRBJ1-2
CDR3 length: 14
clone size: medium-sized
CDR3 DNA: TGTGCCAGCAGTTTCGCGCGCAAGGACTATGGCTACACCTTC
CDR3 protein: CASSFARKDYGYTF

V gene: TRBV6-1
D gene: TRBD1
J gene: TRBJ1-5
CDR3 length: 17
clone size: .
CDR3 DNA: TGTGCCAGCTACGGCAATTCCTTGACAGGGGGACTTGGGCCCCAGCATTTT
CDR3 protein: CASYGNSLTGGLGPQHF

V gene: TRBV7-9
D gene: .
J gene: TRBJ1-1
CDR3 length: 18
clone size: .
CDR3 DNA: .
CDR3 protein: CASSFYICSARDNAEAFF

V gene: TRBV6-2/TRBV6-3
D gene: TRBD1
J gene: TRBJ2-2
CDR3 length: 15
clone size: .
CDR3 DNA: TGTGCCAGCAGTCGACGGACAGGGTGCACCGGGGAGCTGTTTTTT
CDR3 protein: CASSRRTGCTGELFF

V gene: TRBV28
D gene: .
J gene: TRBJ1-5
CDR3 length: 15
clone size: large
CDR3 DNA: TGTGCCAGCAGCTTAGACGGGATGGGCAATCAGCCCCAGCATTTT
CDR3 protein: CASSLDGMGNQPQHF

V gene: TRBV11-3
D gene: TRBD2
J gene: TRBJ2-2
CDR3 length: 15
clone size: .
CDR3 DNA: TGTGCCAGCAGCTTACGGGGACTAGTCCCCGGGGAGCTGTTTTTT
CDR3 protein: CASSLRGLVPGELFF

V gene: TRBV19
D gene: .
J gene: TRBJ2-2
CDR3 length: 10
clone size: .
CDR3 DNA: TGTGCCAGCCAGGGGGGGGAGCTGTTTTTT
CDR3 protein: CASQGGELFF

V gene: TRBV10-3
D gene: TRBD1
J gene: TRBJ1-2
CDR3 length: 16
clone size: once
CDR3 DNA: TGTGCCATCAGTGAACCTGGGACAGGGGTTGACTATGGCTACACCTTC
CDR3 protein: CAISEPGTGVDYGYTF

V gene: TRBV30
D gene: TRBD1
J gene: TRBJ2-7
CDR3 length: 13
clone size: medium-sized
CDR3 DNA: TGTGCCTGGAGTGCCGGACAGGCCTACGAGCAGTACTTC
CDR3 protein: CAWSAGQAYEQYF

V gene: TRBV5-1
D gene: TRBD1
J gene: TRBJ1-1
CDR3 length: 16
clone size: medium-sized
CDR3 DNA: TGCGCCAGCAGATCAGGACAGGGGCGCATGAACACTGAAGCTTTCTTT
CDR3 protein: CASRSGQGRMNTEAFF

V gene: TRBV25-1
D gene: TRBD1
J gene: TRBJ1-6
CDR3 length: 13
clone size: many
CDR3 DNA: TGTGCCAGCAGAGGGACAGGGTATTCACCCCTCCACTTT
CDR3 protein: CASRGTGYSPLHF

V gene: TRBV7-8
D gene: .
J gene: TRBJ1-6
CDR3 length: 18
clone size: .
CDR3 DNA: TGTGCCAGCAGCTTAGGATACTCTCGACAACCCTATAATTCACCCCTCCACTTT
CDR3 protein: CASSLGYSRQPYNSPLHF

V gene: TRBV28
D gene: .
J gene: TRBJ1-5
CDR3 length: 11
clone size: .
CDR3 DNA: TGTGCCAGCAGTTCGGCCAGGGCAAAGCATTTT
CDR3 protein: CASSSARAKHF

V gene: TRBV30
D gene: .
J gene: TRBJ2-7
CDR3 length: 14
clone size: .
CDR3 DNA: TGTGCCTGGAGTCGGGGGACAGCAACCTACGAGCAGTACTTC
CDR3 protein: CAWSRGTATYEQYF

V gene: TRBV3-1
D gene: TRBD1
J gene: TRBJ2-1
CDR3 length: 12
clone size: .
CDR3 DNA: TGTGCCAGCAGCCAGACGGACAGGGTGGTGTTCTTC
CDR3 protein: CASSQTDRVVFF

V gene: TRBV5-4
D gene: .
J gene: TRBJ2-2
CDR3 length: 14
clone size: many
CDR3 DNA: TGTGCCAGCAGCCTACAGGGGAACACCGGGGAGCTGTTTTTT
CDR3 protein: CASSLQGNTGELFF

V gene: TRBV7-3
D gene: .
J gene: TRBJ2-3
CDR3 length: 16
clone size: .
CDR3 DNA: TGTGCCAGCAGGTTAAATCCCGGGGAGACTAGTGATACGCAGTATTTT
CDR3 protein: CASRLNPGETSDTQYF

V gene: TRBV20-1
D gene: .
J gene: TRBJ2-7
CDR3 length: 14
clone size: medium-sized
CDR3 DNA: TGCAGTGCTAGACCACTAGGGACGTCCTACGAGCAGTACTTC
CDR3 protein: CSARPLGTSYEQYF

V gene: TRBV5-1
D gene: TRBD2
J gene: TRBJ2-7
CDR3 length: 15
clone size: medium-sized
CDR3 DNA: TGCGCCAGCAGCGTGGAGGCACTAGCGGGATCAGAGCAGTACTTC
CDR3 protein: CASSVEALAGSEQYF

V gene: TRBV20-1
D gene: TRBD2
J gene: TRBJ2-7
CDR3 length: 14
clone size: .
CDR3 DNA: TGCAGTGCTAGATCCCATGCGGGAGGCTACGAGCAGTACTTC
CDR3 protein: CSARSHAGGYEQYF

V gene: TRBV14
D gene: TRBD2
J gene: TRBJ2-7
CDR3 length: 16
clone size: many
CDR3 DNA: TGTGCCAGCAGCCCGCGGATAACGGGAGGGTTTCGAGGGCAGTACTTC
CDR3 protein: CASSPRITGGFRGQYF

V gene: TRBV19
D gene: TRBD2
J gene: TRBJ2-3
CDR3 length: 19
clone size: many
CDR3 DNA: TGTGCCAGTAGCCTGGGGGGCCCGACTAGCGGGAGTCTGACAGATACGCAGTATTTT
CDR3 protein: CASSLGGPTSGSLTDTQYF

V gene: TRBV15
D gene: TRBD2
J gene: TRBJ2-5
CDR3 length: 14
clone size: many
CDR3 DNA: TGTGCCACCAGCAGAGGGCTAGCGGGTGAGACCCAGTACTTC
CDR3 protein: CATSRGLAGETQYF

V gene: TRBV5-1
D gene: TRBD2
J gene: TRBJ2-7
CDR3 length: 16
clone size: large
CDR3 DNA: TGCGCCAGCAGCTTCTCTCCCCCGAGCGGGAGTTACGAGCAGTACTTC
CDR3 protein: CASSFSPPSGSYEQYF

V gene: TRBV20-1
D gene: .
J gene: TRBJ1-1
CDR3 length: 11
clone size: many
CDR3 DNA: TGCAGTGCTAGGCGGACATCTGAAGCTTTCTTT
CDR3 protein: CSARRTSEAFF

V gene: TRBV28
D gene: .
J gene: TRBJ1-2
CDR3 length: 14
clone size: once
CDR3 DNA: TGTGCCAGCAGCCCTCCGGGCAGGGAGAGAGGCTACACCTTC
CDR3 protein: CASSPPGRERGYTF

V gene: TRBV6-1
D gene: .
J gene: TRBJ1-2
CDR3 length: 13
clone size: .
CDR3 DNA: TGTGCCAGCCGGGACAAGACTAACTATGGCTACACCTTC
CDR3 protein: CASRDKTNYGYTF

V gene: TRBV27
D gene: .
J gene: TRBJ2-7
CDR3 length: 17
clone size: .
CDR3 DNA: TGTGCCAGCAGTTTGCTCCCCAGTTCAGGGAGCTCCTACGAGCAGTACTTC
CDR3 protein: CASSLLPSSGSSYEQYF

V gene: TRBV20-1
D gene: .
J gene: TRBJ1-2
CDR3 length: 15
clone size: large
CDR3 DNA: TGCAGTGCTAGCGACGCCCAGGGCTCTGTCTATGGCTACACCTTC
CDR3 protein: CSASDAQGSVYGYTF

V gene: TRBV6-2/TRBV6-3
D gene: TRBD2
J gene: TRBJ2-1
CDR3 length: 20
clone size: medium-sized
CDR3 DNA: TGTGCCAGCAGTTACGATTCGAGACTAGCGGGAGCTAGCTACTACAATGAGCAGTTCTTC
CDR3 protein: CASSYDSRLAGASYYNEQFF

V gene: TRBV20-1
D gene: .
J gene: TRBJ2-1
CDR3 length: 14
clone size: .
CDR3 DNA: TGCAGTGCTAGCTCCGGACGGTTGCACAATGAACAGTTCTTC
CDR3 protein: CSASSGRLHNEQFF

V gene: TRBV6-5
D gene: TRBD2
J gene: TRBJ2-2
CDR3 length: 16
clone size: once
CDR3 DNA: TGTGCCAGCAGTTCCACACTAGCGCCTGTCTCCGGGGATCTGTTTTTT
CDR3 protein: CASSSTLAPVSGDLFF

V gene: TRBV6-1
D gene: .
J gene: TRBJ2-2
CDR3 length: 13
clone size: .
CDR3 DNA: TGTGCCAGCAGTGGGCCCCACACCGGGGAGCTGTTTTTT
CDR3 protein: CASSGPHTGELFF

V gene: TRBV20-1
D gene: .
J gene: TRBJ2-3
CDR3 length: 15
clone size: .
CDR3 DNA: TGCAGTGGCGGGTTGGGGACTGGTATGGAAGATACGCAGTATTTT
CDR3 protein: CSGGLGTGMEDTQYF

V gene: TRBV7-2
D gene: TRBD2
J gene: TRBJ2-7
CDR3 length: 13
clone size: medium-sized
CDR3 DNA: TGTGCCAGCAGCTTATGGGAGGGATACGAGCAGTACTTC
CDR3 protein: CASSLWEGYEQYF

V gene: TRBV20-1
D gene: TRBD1
J gene: TRBJ1-1
CDR3 length: 14
clone size: many
CDR3 DNA: TGCAGTGCTAACCCGACAGGGTTGGACACTGAAGCTTTCTTT
CDR3 protein: CSANPTGLDTEAFF

V gene: TRBV12-3/TRBV12-4
D gene: TRBD1
J gene: TRBJ1-5
CDR3 length: 16
clone size: many
CDR3 DNA: TGTGCCAGCAGTTTATCCGGACAGGGGGGCAATCAGCCCCAGCATTTT
CDR3 protein: CASSLSGQGGNQPQHF

V gene: TRBV30
D gene: .
J gene: TRBJ1-2
CDR3 length: 13
clone size: few
CDR3 DNA: TGTGCCTATACAGGAGGTAGTAACTATGGCTACACCTTC
CDR3 protein: CAYTGGSNYGYTF

V gene: TRBV7-9
D gene: .
J gene: TRBJ2-5
CDR3 length: 13
clone size: many
CDR3 DNA: TGTGCCAGCGTTGCGGGACGGAGAGAGACCCAGTACTTC
CDR3 protein: CASVAGRRETQYF

V gene: TRBV12-3/TRBV12-4
D gene: TRBD1
J gene: TRBJ2-5
CDR3 length: 13
clone size: .
CDR3 DNA: TGTGCCAGCAGGCGGGACAGGCAAGAGACCAAGTACTTC
CDR3 protein: CASRRDRQETKYF

V gene: TRBV6-2/TRBV6-3
D gene: .
J gene: TRBJ2-7
CDR3 length: 14
clone size: .
CDR3 DNA: TGTGCCAGCTGTGGGGCGGGGGCATCCTACGAGCAGTACTTC
CDR3 protein: CASCGAGASYEQYF

V gene: TRBV7-8
D gene: .
J gene: TRBJ2-1
CDR3 length: 13
clone size: .
CDR3 DNA: TGTGCCAGCAGCCCGGACCCTTACAATGAGCAGTTCTTC
CDR3 protein: CASSPDPYNEQFF

V gene: TRBV10-3
D gene: .
J gene: TRBJ2-2
CDR3 length: 12
clone size: many
CDR3 DNA: TGTGCCATCAGTGAGGACACCGGGGAGCTGTTTTTT
CDR3 protein: CAISEDTGELFF

V gene: TRBV4-2
D gene: TRBD2
J gene: TRBJ2-1
CDR3 length: 18
clone size: .
CDR3 DNA: TGTGCCAGCAGCCAATCCGCCACCCTAGCGGGCCTATACAATGAGCAGTTCTTC
CDR3 protein: CASSQSATLAGLYNEQFF

V gene: TRBV30
D gene: .
J gene: TRBJ2-3
CDR3 length: 17
clone size: medium-sized
CDR3 DNA: TGTGCCTGGAGTGTCGGGAGCTGGGACGGAGTCACAGATACGCAGTATTTT
CDR3 protein: CAWSVGSWDGVTDTQYF

V gene: TRBV28
D gene: .
J gene: TRBJ2-7
CDR3 length: 13
clone size: medium-sized
CDR3 DNA: TGTGCCAGCACCCGGGACACGACCTACGAGCAGTACTTC
CDR3 protein: CASTRDTTYEQYF

V gene: TRBV7-3
D gene: .
J gene: TRBJ2-1
CDR3 length: 15
clone size: .
CDR3 DNA: TGTGCCAGTAGCCCCAGTAGAGGGAGTCACAATGAGCAGTTCTTC
CDR3 protein: CASSPSRGSHNEQFF

V gene: TRBV20-1
D gene: .
J gene: TRBJ2-3
CDR3 length: 10
clone size: .
CDR3 DNA: TGCAGTGCTACGAGAGATACGCAGTATTTT
CDR3 protein: CSATRDTQYF